This paragraph covers one T cell receptor beta chain sequence. This may be a read error, as it is one base from a much larger clone. The authors built TCR beta libraries using iRepertoire HTBI primers and Arm-PCR of CDR3 regions. MiXCR, run by TCRdb on the multiplex PCR reads, gives a single entry per CDR3 protein. This table holds 360,000 or so distinct CDR3 sequences, 20% to 25% found once. Trimming pared 6 bases from V and 7 bases from J, leaving 18 bases between. Germline assignment: CDR1 MDHEN and CDR2 SYDVKM. The CDR3 consists of 15 residues. The sample belongs to a study of regulatory T cells in long-lasting Graves disease. Time point specified: persistent/refractory GD, antithyroid drugs over 5 years with positive TRAb. Researchers made the TCR library from RNA that was extracted from PBMCs.

The receptor was derived from a woman in her thirties or forties with Graves disease. The starting material was peripheral blood mononuclear cells (PBMCs), obtained when the disease was refractory, from a patient treated with antithyroid drugs. The V gene is TRBV28, the J gene TRBJ1-4; D is undetermined. The CDR3 sequence: CASSSAAGSGEKLFF. The CDR3 DNA reads as TGTGCCAGCAGCTCGGCCGCAGGATCCGGTGAAAAACTGTTTTTT.